These T cell receptor beta chains were read from a single sample in a study of identical twins. TCRdb reprocessed the 5' RACE reads via MiXCR and lists one record per CDR3 protein. The sample holds about 900,000 distinct CDR3 sequences; 9% to 15% are singletons and the top ten take under 2%. These same records also appear under a second study, on yellow fever vaccine responses in identical twins.

Sequenced material: PBMCs. Every receptor here comes from a woman aged 18-29 years in good health. CDR3s include the opening cysteine and the closing phenylalanine or tryptophan. Each record gives: J gene, clone size, D gene, V gene, CDR3 protein, CDR3 DNA. A D gene is named only where the DNA matches it firmly. Only part of the rows carry a size: once, few, many, or a class if the clone is expanded.

j_call: TRBJ2-3; clone_size: -; d_call: TRBD2; v_call: TRBV18; cdr3_aa: CASSPLLLAGATDTQYF; cdr3_nt: TGTGCCAGCTCACCACTGTTACTAGCGGGTGCCACAGATACGCAGTATTTT
j_call: TRBJ2-5; clone_size: -; d_call: TRBD1; v_call: TRBV7-9; cdr3_aa: CASSLRDRVETQYF; cdr3_nt: TGTGCCAGCAGCTTACGGGACAGGGTGGAGACCCAGTACTTC
j_call: TRBJ2-7; clone_size: many; d_call: TRBD2; v_call: TRBV5-6; cdr3_aa: CASSLRGLAAGGYEQYF; cdr3_nt: TGTGCCAGCAGCTTGAGGGGACTAGCGGCCGGTGGGTACGAGCAGTACTTC
j_call: TRBJ2-1; clone_size: -; d_call: TRBD2; v_call: TRBV6-9; cdr3_aa: CASSYQGLSSGYDNEQFF; cdr3_nt: TGTGCCAGCAGTTATCAGGGTTTGTCTAGCGGGTACGACAATGAGCAGTTCTTC
j_call: TRBJ1-5; clone_size: many; d_call: -; v_call: TRBV12-3/TRBV12-4; cdr3_aa: CASSVTGDVPQHF; cdr3_nt: TGTGCCAGCAGCGTGACAGGAGATGTGCCCCAGCATTTT
j_call: TRBJ1-6; clone_size: few; d_call: -; v_call: TRBV20-1; cdr3_aa: CSASSLVVYNSPLHF; cdr3_nt: TGCAGTGCTAGTAGTTTAGTGGTGTATAATTCACCCCTCCACTTT
j_call: TRBJ1-4; clone_size: few; d_call: -; v_call: TRBV3-1; cdr3_aa: CASSKRGSEKLFF; cdr3_nt: TGTGCCAGCAGCAAAAGGGGGAGTGAAAAACTGTTTTTT
j_call: TRBJ2-3; clone_size: many; d_call: TRBD2; v_call: TRBV4-1; cdr3_aa: CASTGTSGEDTQYF; cdr3_nt: TGCGCCAGCACCGGGACTAGCGGGGAGGATACGCAGTATTTT
j_call: TRBJ2-1; clone_size: -; d_call: -; v_call: TRBV20-1; cdr3_aa: CSARQHNEQFF; cdr3_nt: TGCAGTGCTAGGCAGCACAATGAGCAGTTCTTC
j_call: TRBJ1-2; clone_size: few; d_call: -; v_call: TRBV4-1; cdr3_aa: CASSQEPSDYGYTF; cdr3_nt: TGCGCCAGCAGCCAAGAGCCCTCTGATTATGGCTACACCTTC
j_call: TRBJ2-4; clone_size: -; d_call: TRBD1; v_call: TRBV12-3/TRBV12-4; cdr3_aa: CAISFLGQGAVAKNIQYF; cdr3_nt: TGTGCCATCAGTTTCTTGGGGCAGGGGGCTGTAGCCAAAAACATTCAGTACTTC
j_call: TRBJ1-1; clone_size: many; d_call: -; v_call: TRBV9; cdr3_aa: CASSLSPQNTEAFF; cdr3_nt: TGTGCCAGCAGCCTTAGTCCCCAGAACACTGAAGCTTTCTTT
j_call: TRBJ2-5; clone_size: -; d_call: TRBD2; v_call: TRBV7-9; cdr3_aa: CASSFTALAGVETQYF; cdr3_nt: TGTGCCAGCAGCTTCACGGCCCTAGCGGGAGTAGAGACCCAGTACTTC
j_call: TRBJ2-1; clone_size: -; d_call: TRBD1; v_call: TRBV5-4; cdr3_aa: CASSPDRGVPQFF; cdr3_nt: TGTGCCAGCAGCCCGGACAGGGGCGTTCCACAGTTCTTC
j_call: TRBJ2-1; clone_size: few; d_call: -; v_call: TRBV27; cdr3_aa: CASSPPGGANEQFF; cdr3_nt: TGTGCCAGCAGTCCCCCGGGGGGCGCGAATGAGCAGTTCTTC
j_call: TRBJ2-3; clone_size: many; d_call: -; v_call: TRBV12-3/TRBV12-4; cdr3_aa: CASSFPRASSSTDTQYF; cdr3_nt: TGTGCCAGCAGTTTCCCCCGCGCATCCAGTAGCACAGATACGCAGTATTTT
j_call: TRBJ2-1; clone_size: once; d_call: TRBD2; v_call: TRBV4-1; cdr3_aa: CASSQVEAGGYNEQFF; cdr3_nt: TGCGCCAGCAGCCAAGTTGAAGCGGGGGGCTACAATGAGCAGTTCTTC
j_call: TRBJ1-1; clone_size: many; d_call: -; v_call: TRBV5-1; cdr3_aa: CASSLQATNTEAFF; cdr3_nt: TGCGCCAGCAGCTTGCAGGCGACCAACACTGAAGCTTTCTTT
j_call: TRBJ2-7; clone_size: -; d_call: -; v_call: TRBV20-1; cdr3_aa: CSASGQDYEQYF; cdr3_nt: TGCAGTGCTAGCGGCCAGGACTACGAGCAGTACTTC
j_call: TRBJ2-2; clone_size: few; d_call: TRBD2; v_call: TRBV9; cdr3_aa: CASSVNSGTSANGELFF; cdr3_nt: TGTGCCAGCAGCGTCAACTCCGGGACTAGTGCGAACGGGGAGCTGTTTTTT
j_call: TRBJ2-7; clone_size: -; d_call: TRBD2; v_call: TRBV6-2/TRBV6-3; cdr3_aa: CASSALRGDYPNYEQYF; cdr3_nt: TGTGCCAGCAGTGCCTTGCGGGGGGACTACCCAAATTACGAGCAGTACTTC
j_call: TRBJ2-3; clone_size: many; d_call: TRBD2; v_call: TRBV24-1; cdr3_aa: CATKSSGGNTDTQYF; cdr3_nt: TGTGCCACCAAGTCTAGCGGGGGGAACACAGATACGCAGTATTTT
j_call: TRBJ1-2; clone_size: few; d_call: -; v_call: TRBV4-1; cdr3_aa: CASSQRTENGYTF; cdr3_nt: TGCGCCAGCAGCCAGCGGACAGAGAATGGCTACACCTTC
j_call: TRBJ1-5; clone_size: many; d_call: -; v_call: TRBV12-3/TRBV12-4; cdr3_aa: CASSLVLENQPQHF; cdr3_nt: TGTGCCAGCAGTTTAGTTCTGGAAAATCAGCCCCAGCATTTT
j_call: TRBJ2-3; clone_size: -; d_call: -; v_call: TRBV3-1; cdr3_aa: CASIQSGRGMTDTQYF; cdr3_nt: TGTGCCAGCATCCAGAGCGGGCGGGGAATGACAGATACGCAGTATTTT
j_call: TRBJ2-2; clone_size: -; d_call: TRBD1; v_call: TRBV27; cdr3_aa: CAIRRGGELFF; cdr3_nt: TGTGCCATCCGCAGGGGGGGGGAGCTGTTTTTT
j_call: TRBJ1-1; clone_size: -; d_call: -; v_call: TRBV20-1; cdr3_aa: CSARGTSSNTEAFF; cdr3_nt: TGCAGTGCTAGGGGGACGAGCTCGAACACTGAAGCTTTCTTT
j_call: TRBJ1-1; clone_size: -; d_call: -; v_call: TRBV6-1; cdr3_aa: CASSELGAGNTEAFF; cdr3_nt: TGTGCCAGCAGTGAATTAGGGGCAGGGAACACTGAAGCTTTCTTT
j_call: TRBJ1-2; clone_size: -; d_call: TRBD1; v_call: TRBV27; cdr3_aa: CASSFDRGGNYGYTF; cdr3_nt: TGTGCCAGCAGTTTTGACAGGGGCGGGAACTATGGCTACACCTTC
j_call: TRBJ2-5; clone_size: few; d_call: -; v_call: TRBV20-1; cdr3_aa: CSARRSSRGLETQYF; cdr3_nt: TGCAGTGCTAGACGGTCCAGCCGAGGTCTAGAGACCCAGTACTTC
j_call: TRBJ2-3; clone_size: few; d_call: -; v_call: TRBV5-6; cdr3_aa: CASSLSRERTDTQYF; cdr3_nt: TGTGCCAGCAGCTTGTCTCGGGAACGCACAGATACGCAGTATTTT
j_call: TRBJ2-2; clone_size: few; d_call: -; v_call: TRBV3-1; cdr3_aa: CASSQPLGELFF; cdr3_nt: TGTGCCAGCAGCCAACCTTTAGGGGAGCTGTTTTTT
j_call: TRBJ2-3; clone_size: few; d_call: TRBD2; v_call: TRBV28; cdr3_aa: CASSLPGLGLTDTQYF; cdr3_nt: TGTGCCAGCAGTCTCCCCGGACTAGGATTGACAGATACGCAGTATTTT
j_call: TRBJ2-7; clone_size: few; d_call: TRBD2; v_call: TRBV5-1; cdr3_aa: CASSLGLAGESEQYF; cdr3_nt: TGCGCCAGCAGCCTGGGACTAGCGGGAGAGAGCGAGCAGTACTTC
j_call: TRBJ1-4; clone_size: few; d_call: -; v_call: TRBV7-9; cdr3_aa: CASSLNQAFNEKLFF; cdr3_nt: TGTGCCAGCAGCTTAAACCAGGCCTTTAATGAAAAACTGTTTTTT
j_call: TRBJ2-4; clone_size: -; d_call: TRBD1; v_call: TRBV2; cdr3_aa: CASSARATGVLAKNIQYF; cdr3_nt: TGTGCCAGCAGTGCCCGCGCGACAGGGGTATTAGCCAAAAACATTCAGTACTTC
j_call: TRBJ2-7; clone_size: many; d_call: TRBD2; v_call: TRBV12-3/TRBV12-4; cdr3_aa: CASSPWTSGSSSYEQYF; cdr3_nt: TGTGCCAGCAGTCCTTGGACTAGCGGGAGTTCCTCCTACGAGCAGTACTTC
j_call: TRBJ1-1; clone_size: many; d_call: -; v_call: TRBV29-1; cdr3_aa: CSAGRLNTEAFF; cdr3_nt: TGCAGCGCCGGGAGACTGAACACTGAAGCTTTCTTT
j_call: TRBJ2-2; clone_size: few; d_call: -; v_call: TRBV13; cdr3_aa: CASSQMAVYTGELFF; cdr3_nt: TGTGCCAGCAGCCAAATGGCAGTATACACCGGGGAGCTGTTTTTT
j_call: TRBJ2-3; clone_size: -; d_call: TRBD2; v_call: TRBV10-2; cdr3_aa: CASRVPSGGADTQYF; cdr3_nt: TGCGCCAGCAGAGTACCTAGCGGGGGTGCGGATACGCAGTATTTT
j_call: TRBJ2-7; clone_size: -; d_call: -; v_call: TRBV20-1; cdr3_aa: CSTRDNSYEQYF; cdr3_nt: TGCAGTACCCGGGACAATTCCTACGAGCAGTACTTC
j_call: TRBJ2-1; clone_size: -; d_call: -; v_call: TRBV6-1; cdr3_aa: CASTQGGVLNEQFF; cdr3_nt: TGTGCCAGCACTCAAGGGGGAGTTCTCAATGAGCAGTTCTTC
j_call: TRBJ1-1; clone_size: few; d_call: -; v_call: TRBV6-5; cdr3_aa: CASSSGSVNTEAFF; cdr3_nt: TGTGCCAGCAGTTCTGGGTCGGTGAACACTGAAGCTTTCTTT
j_call: TRBJ2-2; clone_size: many; d_call: -; v_call: TRBV6-1; cdr3_aa: CASSTRERSGELFF; cdr3_nt: TGTGCCAGCAGTACCCGTGAAAGGTCCGGGGAGCTGTTTTTT
j_call: TRBJ2-3; clone_size: few; d_call: TRBD1; v_call: TRBV7-8; cdr3_aa: CASRLDRLGRDTQYF; cdr3_nt: TGTGCCAGCAGATTGGACAGGCTTGGCAGAGATACGCAGTATTTT
j_call: TRBJ2-1; clone_size: many; d_call: TRBD2; v_call: TRBV15; cdr3_aa: CATSRVLAGAQNEQFF; cdr3_nt: TGTGCCACCAGCAGAGTCCTAGCGGGAGCTCAAAATGAGCAGTTCTTC
j_call: TRBJ1-2; clone_size: many; d_call: -; v_call: TRBV7-8; cdr3_aa: CASSETAHPKYGYTF; cdr3_nt: TGTGCCAGCAGTGAAACGGCGCATCCAAAATATGGCTACACCTTC
j_call: TRBJ2-1; clone_size: -; d_call: TRBD2; v_call: TRBV12-3/TRBV12-4; cdr3_aa: CASSPTAGGPVEQFF; cdr3_nt: TGTGCCAGCAGTCCCACAGCGGGGGGGCCGGTTGAGCAGTTCTTC
j_call: TRBJ2-5; clone_size: -; d_call: -; v_call: TRBV4-1; cdr3_aa: CASSQTGGFYQETQYF; cdr3_nt: TGCGCCAGCAGCCAAACAGGCGGGTTTTACCAAGAGACCCAGTACTTC
j_call: TRBJ2-5; clone_size: few; d_call: TRBD2; v_call: TRBV6-5; cdr3_aa: CASRLRSGGPQETQYF; cdr3_nt: TGTGCCAGCAGGTTACGAAGCGGGGGACCTCAAGAGACCCAGTACTTC
j_call: TRBJ1-1; clone_size: few; d_call: -; v_call: TRBV12-3/TRBV12-4; cdr3_aa: CASSTGREAFF; cdr3_nt: TGTGCCAGCAGCACGGGTCGGGAGGCTTTCTTT
j_call: TRBJ2-3; clone_size: few; d_call: -; v_call: TRBV5-1; cdr3_aa: CASSLSTVAATDTQYF; cdr3_nt: TGCGCCAGCAGCCTGTCCACGGTTGCCGCCACAGATACGCAGTATTTT
j_call: TRBJ1-1; clone_size: few; d_call: -; v_call: TRBV5-1; cdr3_aa: CASSLAQEEGEAFF; cdr3_nt: TGCGCCAGCAGCTTGGCCCAAGAGGAAGGCGAAGCTTTCTTT
j_call: TRBJ2-1; clone_size: many; d_call: -; v_call: TRBV2; cdr3_aa: CASKGLNNEQFF; cdr3_nt: TGTGCCAGCAAGGGACTTAACAATGAGCAGTTCTTC
j_call: TRBJ2-2; clone_size: few; d_call: TRBD2; v_call: TRBV12-3/TRBV12-4; cdr3_aa: CASGGRATGELFF; cdr3_nt: TGTGCCAGCGGCGGGAGGGCCACCGGGGAGCTGTTTTTT
j_call: TRBJ2-3; clone_size: -; d_call: TRBD2; v_call: TRBV20-1; cdr3_aa: CSARDIGTSGASTDTQYF; cdr3_nt: TGCAGTGCTAGAGATATCGGGACTAGCGGGGCTAGCACAGATACGCAGTATTTT
j_call: TRBJ2-6; clone_size: -; d_call: -; v_call: TRBV11-2; cdr3_aa: CASSSSRTSGANVLTF; cdr3_nt: TGTGCCAGCAGCTCATCCCGTACTTCTGGGGCCAACGTCCTGACTTTC